The source of this T cell receptor beta chain is a study of T-cell reconstitution after alpha-beta-depleted transplantation in children. Study outcomes and limitations: Surviving thymic progenitors and recipient T cells were the source of high TCRbeta diversity at day 60 in some patients. Newly generated T cells supplied most T-cell counts and diversity one year post-transplant. By about two months after transplant, alpha-beta T cells reportedly arose from several hundred graft clones that had expanded.

Unique molecular identifiers were used to barcode this TCRbeta library. TCRdb redid the calling of the PCR reads with MiXCR, one entry per CDR3 protein. The sample holds around 270,000 distinct CDR3 sequences; around 7.3% are singletons and the top ten take 9.1%. The junction had 9 bases not matched to a gene; V was cut back by 5 bases and J by 4 bases. Germline CDR1 is SQVTM and CDR2 is ANQGSEA. CDR3 length: 14 amino acids. This clonotype was counted many times. Its matching antigen is unknown. Source: peripheral blood, taken 360 days after TCRalphabeta/CD19-depleted stem cell transplant. The V and J genes are TRBV29-1 and TRBJ2-7; 9 bases fit TRBD2. The TCR was taken from a female patient aged 2-9 years who had a stem cell transplant for Fanconi anemia, so the T cells may come from the graft donor. The chain's CDR3 is CSVSEAGGAYEQYF. The CDR3 DNA sequence: TGCAGCGTTTCTGAAGCGGGAGGAGCGTACGAGCAGTACTTC.